This passage covers 18 T cell receptor beta chains from one sample sequenced in a study of cytomegalovirus exposure and HLA in healthy donors. Measured with immunoSEQ multiplex PCR; TCRdb has only the in-frame clones, and not every one. The sample yields around 150,000 clones, approximately 90% seen once. The sample was PBMCs. These receptors all come from a man aged 18 to 30 in good health and CMV-seronegative.

The chain has TRBV7-2 and TRBJ2-7, with 7 bases lining up with TRBD2. Trimming cost V 5 bases and J 0 bases; bases outside gene matches: 13. CDR1 is SGHTA and CDR2 is FQGNSA in the germline V gene. The CDR3 runs 17 residues. The CDR3 sequence: CASSPTPGGRFSYEQYF. CDR3 DNA: TGTGCCAGCAGCCCTACCCCCGGGGGGAGGTTCTCCTACGAGCAGTACTTC.

The V and J genes are TRBV5-5 and TRBJ2-7; 10 bases align to TRBD1. J lost 4 bases, V lost 4 bases, and 5 bases had no gene match. This CDR3 comprises 14 residues. Germline V CDR1 and CDR2: SGHKS, YYEKEE (reference sequence). The CDR3 DNA follows: TGTGCCAGCAGCCCGGACAGGGGGATGTACGAGCAGTACGTC. It encodes CASSPDRGMYEQYV.

J is TRBJ2-1 and V is TRBV6-1; TRBD1 is a possible D gene (5 bases). CDR1 is MNHNS, CDR2 SASEGT, per germline. The CDR3 spans 13 residues. The V end was cut by 6 bases, the J end by 10 bases, with 16 bases between. The CDR3 coding sequence is TGTGCCAGCAGCCCCCTCCATGGGGCCGAGCAGTTCTTC. This codes for CASSPLHGAEQFF.

The V and J genes are TRBV7-6 and TRBJ2-7; tentatively, D is TRBD2 (6 bases). The germline V gene encodes CDR1 SGHVS and CDR2 FNYEAQ. The CDR3 is 14 residues long. V lost 1 base and J lost 2, with 9 bases in between. This chain's CDR3 is CASSLGGATYEQYF. The DNA of the CDR3 is TGTGCCAGCAGCTTAGGCGGGGCGACCTACGAGCAGTACTTC.

The rearrangement links TRBV4-3 to TRBJ2-3, with 10 bases that match TRBD1. V trimming: 8 bases; J trimming: 6 bases; junction bases outside the gene matches: 5. There are 13 residues in the CDR3. The V gene's germline CDR1 is LGHNA and CDR2 YSLEER. The CDR3: CASGRQGADTQYF. CDR3 coding DNA: TGCGCCAGCGGAAGACAGGGGGCCGATACGCAGTATTTT.

V and J are TRBV9 and TRBJ2-3; 7 nucleotides line up with TRBD2. From germline, CDR1 is SGDLS and CDR2 YYNGEE. J was trimmed by 2 bases and V by 1 base; bases with no gene match: 4. The CDR3 covers 15 residues. CDR3 amino acids: CASSVTSEHTDTQYF. In DNA, the CDR3 is TGTGCCAGCAGCGTAACTAGCGAACACACAGATACGCAGTATTTT. The full variable domain, completed using reference TRBV9 and TRBJ2-3, is DSGVTQTPKHLITATGQRVTLRCSPRSGDLSVYWYQQSLDQGLQFLIQYYNGEERAKGNILERFSAQQFPDLHSELNLSSLELGDSALYFCASSVTSEHTDTQYFGPGTRLTVL.

The chain joins TRBV5-1 to TRBJ2-2; TRBD1 is a possible D gene (6 bases). Per germline, CDR1 SGHRS and CDR2 YFSETQ. V lost 10 bases, J lost 0 bases, and 16 bases lay in between. The CDR3 contains 15 residues. The CDR3 sequence is CAGKSGQANTGELFF. The CDR3 coding sequence is TGCGCCGGTAAATCGGGACAAGCGAACACCGGGGAGCTGTTTTTT.

The J gene is TRBJ2-1, the V gene TRBV5-1; 9 nucleotides line up with TRBD2. After removal of 4 bases from V and 6 bases from J, the junction contained 5 bases not matched to a gene. The CDR3 extends over 14 amino acids. The V gene's germline CDR1 is SGHRS and CDR2 YFSETQ. This CDR3 reads CASSPAGGSNEQFF. The CDR3 DNA follows: TGCGCCAGCAGCCCAGCGGGAGGCTCCAATGAGCAGTTCTTC.

The chain uses TRBV10-3 and TRBJ2-3; perhaps TRBD2 as D (5 bases). The CDR3 has 14 amino acids. In germline, CDR1 is ENHRY, CDR2 SYGVKD. V shed 6 bases and J shed 3 bases, with 13 bases lying between them. CDR3 nucleotides: TGTGCCATCAGGGACTTCTTGGGGACAGATACGCAGTATTTT. Amino acids: CAIRDFLGTDTQYF.

The chain carries TRBV28 and TRBJ1-5; 12 nucleotides agree with TRBD1. There are 18 residues in the CDR3. The V and J ends lost 4 bases and 4 bases, in that order; junction bases with no gene match: 11. Germline CDR1 MDHEN, CDR2 SYDVKM. CDR3: CASSSGAGTGGENQPQHF. CDR3 DNA: TGTGCCAGCAGTTCGGGGGCCGGGACAGGGGGCGAGAATCAGCCCCAGCATTTT.

This rearrangement joins TRBV5-6 to TRBJ2-5; D might be TRBD2 (5 bases). The CDR3 runs to 12 residues. V lost 4 bases to trimming and J lost 5 bases, with 9 bases between them. Per the germline V gene, CDR1 is SGHDT and CDR2 is YYEEEE. The CDR3 reads CASSRPGETQYF. In DNA, the CDR3 is TGTGCCAGCAGCCGCCCGGGGGAGACCCAGTACTTC.

V is TRBV7-6 and J is TRBJ2-7; 10 bases line up with TRBD2. The V gene end was trimmed by 1 base and the J gene end by 0 bases; junction bases not matched to a gene: 12. Germline lookup yields CDR1 SGHVS and CDR2 FNYEAQ. The CDR3 is 19 amino acids. Written as DNA, the CDR3 is TGTGCCAGCAGCTTAGAGTGGGTAGCGGGAGGCCAGATCTCCTACGAGCAGTACTTC. Translated, it gives CASSLEWVAGGQISYEQYF.

The rearrangement uses TRBV30 and TRBJ1-5; 11 nucleotides match TRBD1. V lost 2 bases to trimming and J lost 7 bases; unmatched junction nucleotides: 7. The CDR3 length is 15 residues. In germline, CDR1 is GTSNPN, CDR2 SVGIG (reference sequence). CDR3 coding DNA: TGTGCCTGGAGTCGAGCCGGGACAGGGGGACAGCCCCAGCATTTT. As protein: CAWSRAGTGGQPQHF.

J is TRBJ1-5 and V is TRBV6-1; no clear D gene. The CDR3 sequence is 15 residues long. Trimming cost V 6 bases and J 2 bases, with 14 bases left between them. Germline loops: CDR1 MNHNS, CDR2 SASEGT. CDR3 DNA: TGTGCCAGCAGAAATCTGCGGGGAGGCAATCAGCCCCAGCATTTT. It specifies CASRNLRGGNQPQHF.

V gene TRBV6-1 combines with J gene TRBJ1-2, with D unresolved. V lost 10 bases to trimming and J lost 4 bases, with 19 bases between them. Germline V gene sequence: CDR1 MNHNS, CDR2 SASEGT. The CDR3 spans 14 residues. The DNA of the CDR3 is TGTGCCATCACCCAGAAGGAGGGATCCTATGGCTACACCTTC. Translating it yields CAITQKEGSYGYTF.

The chain employs TRBV30 and TRBJ1-1; TRBD1 matches 7 bases. J lost 1 base, V lost 3 bases, and 2 bases had no gene match. Germline CDR1 is GTSNPN and CDR2 is SVGIG (reference sequence). The CDR3 extends over 13 amino acids. For the CDR3, the DNA is TGTGCCTGGAGCAGGGGGGAGAACACTGAAGCTTTCTTT. Translation gives CAWSRGENTEAFF.

This rearrangement joins TRBV6-5 to TRBJ1-4; D is undetermined. The CDR3 extends over 12 amino acids. Trimming left V 8 bases short and J 7 bases short, with 11 bases between. Germline V CDR1 and CDR2: MNHEY, SVGAGI. The CDR3 reads CASDRGSEKLFF. The CDR3, as DNA: TGTGCCAGCGACCGAGGTTCTGAAAAACTGTTTTTT.

The chain uses TRBV11-3 and TRBJ2-2, with a weak D call TRBD1 (6 bases). Germline V gene data show CDR1 as SGHNT and CDR2 as YENEEA. CDR3 length: 15 residues. Trimming left V 6 bases short and J 0 bases short, with 11 bases between. Written as DNA, the CDR3 is TGTGCCAGCAGGGCCGGGACACCGAACACCGGGGAGCTGTTTTTT. Its protein product is CASRAGTPNTGELFF.